A single sample is the source of the 19 T cell receptor beta chains below, sequenced in a study of molecular identifiers for immune sequencing clone quantification. TCRdb re-called the PCR reads with MiXCR, one entry per CDR3 protein. The sample has about 640,000 distinct CDR3 sequences; 15% to 20% are singletons. Sequenced material: naive CD8+ T cells from blood, with Jurkat cell RNA spiked in. Specified subset: FACS-sorted CD8+CD4-CCR7+CD45RA+ naive T cells. These receptors all stem from a human donor in good health. Some libraries in this study had Jurkat cell RNA spiked in.

There are many counts of this clonotype. The rearrangement uses TRBV28 and TRBJ2-3; D perhaps matches TRBD2 (6 bases). V was cut by 5 bases and J by 1 base, with 16 bases left in between. Germline-derived CDR1 and CDR2 are MDHEN and SYDVKM. This CDR3 spans 16 amino acids. The CDR3 region has the DNA TGTGCCAGCAGTCGCCCACGGGGGACTGGCACAGATACGCAGTATTTT. It specifies CASSRPRGTGTDTQYF.

In its sample, this clonotype was seen many times. The V and J genes are TRBV4-1 and TRBJ2-7; 9 bases align to TRBD1. The CDR3 is 15 amino acids. The trim removed 1 base at V and 5 bases at J, leaving 6 bases unmatched. Germline lookup yields CDR1 MGHRA and CDR2 YSYEKL. The CDR3 DNA is TGCGCCAGCAGCCAAGTCGGGACAGGGACGCACGAGCAGTACTTC. It is translated as CASSQVGTGTHEQYF.

Ten or more counts support this clonotype. The chain links TRBV7-2 to TRBJ1-1; 8 nucleotides match TRBD1. The germline V gene encodes CDR1 SGHTA and CDR2 FQGNSA. V dropped 6 bases and J dropped 0; count of bases not matched to a gene: 9. The CDR3 totals 16 residues. Here the CDR3 reads CASRQIGQGMNTEAFF. The DNA of the CDR3 is TGTGCCAGCAGACAAATCGGACAGGGAATGAACACTGAAGCTTTCTTT.

The chain joins TRBV7-8 to TRBJ2-7, with no clear D. The germline V and J ends were trimmed by 5 bases and 6 bases, with 17 bases remaining between them. Germline assignment: CDR1 SGHVS and CDR2 FQNEAQ. The CDR3 sequence is 14 residues long. This CDR3 is CASSPQSSYVEQYF. For the CDR3, the DNA is TGTGCCAGCAGCCCCCAATCTTCCTACGTCGAGCAGTACTTC. The complete variable domain, with remaining parts taken from reference TRBV7-8 and TRBJ2-7, reads GAGVSQSPRYKVAKRGQDVALRCDPISGHVSLFWYQQALGQGPEFLTYFQNEAQLDKSGLPSDRFFAERPEGSVSTLKIQRTQQEDSAVYLCASSPQSSYVEQYFGPGTRLTVT.

This clonotype showed up many times. The rearrangement uses TRBV13 and TRBJ2-7; 9 positions match TRBD2. Trimming at V came to 3 bases and at J to 6 bases, leaving 6 bases not matched to a gene. This CDR3 has 14 residues. Per germline, CDR1 PRHDT and CDR2 FYEKMQ (reference sequence). CDR3 region: CASSLGLARREQYF. CDR3 bases: TGTGCCAGCAGCTTGGGACTAGCACGCCGCGAGCAGTACTTC.

This clonotype appeared many times. V is TRBV9 and J is TRBJ2-7; the D is unclear. The germline gives CDR1 SGDLS, CDR2 YYNGEE. CDR3 length: 15 amino acids. V lost 4 bases, J lost 0 bases, and 14 bases lay in between. CDR3 protein: CASSSGPSSSYEQYF. The CDR3 nucleotides read TGTGCCAGCAGCTCCGGACCGTCGAGCTCCTACGAGCAGTACTTC.

The V call is TRBV27, the J call TRBJ2-1, with 7 nucleotides matching TRBD2. CDR3 length equals 14 residues. V dropped 6 bases and J dropped 7; count of bases not matched to a gene: 9. Germline assignment: CDR1 MNHEY and CDR2 SMNVEV (reference sequence). The chain's CDR3 is CASRAGWPGNEQFF. CDR3 coding DNA: TGTGCCAGCAGAGCGGGATGGCCGGGGAATGAGCAGTTCTTC.

This clonotype was counted many times. The J gene is TRBJ2-1, the V gene TRBV29-1, with a possible D match to TRBD1 (7 bases). The CDR3 covers 18 residues. The germline V and J ends were trimmed by 2 bases and 2 bases, with 22 bases remaining between them. The germline V gene has CDR1 SQVTM and CDR2 ANQGSEA. CDR3 DNA sequence: TGCAGCGTTGAACTTGGATCAATACAGGGGACTCCCTACAATGAGCAGTTCTTC. It is translated as CSVELGSIQGTPYNEQFF.

On this clonotype itself: A much larger clone lies one base from this, so it may be a read error. The chain has TRBV6-2 or TRBV6-3 and TRBJ2-7, with D perhaps TRBD2 (6 bases). Germline CDR1 and CDR2: MNHEY and SVGEGT. V dropped 7 bases and J dropped 2 bases, with 12 bases sitting between them. The CDR3 loop spans 13 amino acids. The CDR3 nucleotides read TGTGCCAGCACCGGGGGAGGTGCCTACGAGCAGTACTTC. This sequence encodes CASTGGGAYEQYF.

This clonotype was counted many times. This chain joins TRBV28 and TRBJ2-1; D is possibly TRBD2 (6 bases). Germline CDR1 reads MDHEN; CDR2 reads SYDVKM. The CDR3 runs to 16 residues. V was shortened by 7 bases and J by 0 bases, with 16 bases between the two germline ends. CDR3 in DNA: TGTGCCAGCACTCCCGGAGGACTAAGCTCCTACAATGAGCAGTTCTTC. This encodes CASTPGGLSSYNEQFF. The full variable domain, in which reference TRBV28 and TRBJ2-1 provide the parts outside the CDR3, is DVKVTQSSRYLVKRTGEKVFLECVQDMDHENMFWYRQDPGLGLRLIYFSYDVKMKEKGDIPEGYSVSREKKERFSLILESASTNQTSMYLCASTPGGLSSYNEQFFGPGTRLTVL.

Points on this clonotype: A single base separates this from a much larger clone, so it may be a read error. The chain uses TRBV27 and TRBJ2-3; D remains unclear. The CDR3 runs 14 residues. CDR1 MNHEY and CDR2 SMNVEV come from the germline V gene (reference sequence). In nucleotides, the CDR3 is TGTGCCGGCAGCATCGTACCTTCCACAGATACGCAGTATTTT. This codes for CAGSIVPSTDTQYF.

There are many counts of this clonotype. The chain combines TRBV7-9 with TRBJ1-1; D is possibly TRBD1 (5 bases). V lost 5 bases to trimming and J lost 4 bases, with 17 bases between them. The CDR3 sequence is 15 residues long. CDR1 SEHNR and CDR2 FQNEAQ come from the germline V gene (reference sequence). The CDR3 region is CASSGSPGWVTEAFF. The DNA of the CDR3 is TGTGCCAGCAGCGGAAGCCCAGGGTGGGTCACTGAAGCTTTCTTT.

This clonotype came up many times. J is TRBJ2-4 and V is TRBV29-1; D may be TRBD1 (6 bases). CDR3 length: 14 amino acids. Germline V lookup: CDR1 SQVTM, CDR2 ANQGSEA. Trimming took off 4 bases at V and 3 bases at J, with 13 bases between the two ends. The CDR3 spells CSVGRQVDKNIQYF. In DNA form, the CDR3 reads TGCAGCGTTGGCCGACAGGTTGACAAAAACATTCAGTACTTC.

This clonotype was counted a single time. The J gene is TRBJ2-7, the V gene TRBV19; TRBD2 agrees at 8 bases. The assigned J gene may be wrong: the sequence end matches TRBJ2-1 better. The germline V gene has CDR1 LNHDA and CDR2 SQIVND (reference sequence). This CDR3 comprises 16 residues. The CDR3 sequence: CASSIAWSSGYNEQFF. CDR3 DNA: TGTGCCAGTAGTATAGCGTGGTCTAGCGGGTACAATGAGCAGTTCTTC.

This clonotype appeared a few times. The chain has TRBV5-8 and TRBJ1-2; perhaps TRBD1 as D (5 bases). The V gene's germline CDR1 is SGHTS and CDR2 YDEGEE. V lost 4 bases and J 5 bases, leaving 18 bases between the germline ends. The CDR3 is made up of 15 amino acids. The CDR3 DNA reads as TGTGCCAGCAGCCAGCGGGACGTAAGGTTTTATGGCTACACCTTC. It encodes CASSQRDVRFYGYTF. The full variable domain, its missing parts supplied by reference TRBV5-8 and TRBJ1-2, is EAGVTQSPTHLIKTRGQQATLRCSPISGHTSVYWYQQALGLGLQFLLWYDEGEERNRGNFPPRFSGRQFPNYSSELNVNALELEDSALYLCASSQRDVRFYGYTFGSGTRLTVV.

Details on this clonotype: A much larger clone differs by one base, so this may be a read error. The chain links TRBV12-3 or TRBV12-4 to TRBJ2-5; 10 nucleotides match TRBD2. The CDR3 runs 18 residues. CDR3 amino acids: CVSSLWNSGGIYQETQYF. Written as DNA, the CDR3 is TGTGTCAGCAGTTTGTGGAATAGCGGGGGGATATACCAAGAGACCCAGTACTTC.

The chain recombines TRBV20-1 with TRBJ1-6, with a possible D match to TRBD1 (6 bases). This CDR3 spans 15 amino acids. Germline CDR1 reads DFQATT; CDR2 reads SNEGSKA (reference sequence). V was shortened by 0 bases and J by 9 bases, with 15 bases between the two germline ends. CDR3 sequence (DNA): TGCAGTGCTAGAGATCCGGAGGGGGGGCGTTCACCCCTCCACTTT. Its translation: CSARDPEGGRSPLHF.

This clonotype was observed many times. The CDR3 nucleotides read TGTGCCAGCAGCTTAGTGTCCAGTTCGGGGGAGCTGTTTTTT. This gives the protein CASSLVSSSGELFF. V and J are TRBV7-9 and TRBJ2-2, with no clear D. CDR3 length equals 14 residues. CDR1 is SEHNR and CDR2 is FQNEAQ in the germline V gene (reference sequence). V lost 1 base and J 8 bases, leaving 11 bases between the germline ends.

A note on this clonotype: A junction end diverges from the germline sequence, so it may reflect a read error. CDR3 region: CANSRSGGGGTQYF. CDR3 sequence (DNA): TGTGCCAACAGCCGAAGCGGGGGGGGAGGGACCCAGTACTTC. The chain recombines TRBV7-3 with TRBJ2-5, with 10 bases aligning to TRBD2. The CDR3 sequence is 14 residues long. The V gene's germline CDR1 is SGHTA and CDR2 FQGTGA.